A single sample is the source of the 2 T cell receptor beta chains below, sequenced in a study of T-cell reconstitution after alpha-beta-depleted transplantation in children (dated by TCRdb to the mid-2010s). The library came from PCR. The instrument given in TCRdb is Illumina HiSeq 2500. Molecular barcoding was employed in the preparation of TCR libraries, with unique molecular identifiers being used to normalize TCRbeta repertoire quantification. Starting from the raw public reads, TCRdb applied fastp trimming at Q25, assembled clones with MiXCR and retained in-frame beta chains. CDR3 protein sequences are deduplicated, and each keeps its most common genes and DNA. Here the sample has about 600,000 distinct CDR3 sequences; approximately 12% occur a single time. Over 2% of the sample is held by the ten biggest clonotypes. In light of the paper, this sample's treatment or condition label describes: allogeneic hematopoietic cell transplantation with graft depleted of TCRalphabeta T cells and CD19 B cells.

The starting material was PBMCs, mostly from graft donor cells, obtained 360 days after TCRalphabeta/CD19-depleted stem cell transplant. Receptor source: a male patient younger than 18 who had a stem cell transplant for acute myeloid leukemia, so the T cells may come from the graft donor.

This clonotype was seen more than once but under ten times. V is TRBV20-1 and J is TRBJ2-7; a possible D gene is TRBD2 (6 bases). The V and J ends lost 1 base and 7 bases respectively, with 14 bases between them. The CDR3 contains 13 residues. CDR1 DFQATT and CDR2 SNEGSKA come from the germline V gene (reference sequence). In DNA, the CDR3 is TGCAGTGCTAGAGTGGAGGGAAAAGGAGAGCAGTACTTC. It encodes CSARVEGKGEQYF.

This clonotype turned up a few times. V usage is TRBV7-2 and J usage is TRBJ2-1, with D perhaps TRBD2 (6 bases). The CDR3 runs 17 residues. Germline CDR1 SGHTA, CDR2 FQGNSA. V gave up 4 bases and J gave up 4 bases, with 20 bases separating them. In DNA, the CDR3 is TGTGCCAGCAGCTCCGACTTACTAGCCTCCCCTTACAATGAGCAGTTCTTC. Its translation is CASSSDLLASPYNEQFF.